This T cell receptor beta chain comes out of a study of T cell responses to AZD1222 COVID-19 vaccine. General observations from the study: Repertoires in all cases were sampled only once the peak T cell response had passed. The donors showed a predominance of white British ancestry and of females, with possible underestimation of clonal diversity. Increases in Spike-specific TCR breadth and depth were seen after two AZD1222 doses. Of spike-specific TCRs, nearly half reportedly target regions left unmutated in variants.

V was clipped by 6 bases and J by 12 bases; unmatched bases: 9. This CDR3 has 13 amino acids. Germline assignment: CDR1 WNHNN and CDR2 SYGVQD (reference sequence). Sequencing used immunoSEQ multiplex PCR; TCRdb keeps in-frame clones, though not all of them. The sample records over 110,000 clones, about 92% being singletons. With respect to this clone: The antigen is undetermined.

This receptor was taken from an adult in good health. The chain employs TRBV10-1 and TRBJ2-1, with 9 bases identical to TRBD2. The specimen comprised peripheral blood, sampled on day 0 of AZD1222 vaccination. The CDR3 region has the DNA TGCGCCAGCAGAGACTCCGCAGCGGGGGGGCAGTTCTTC. It yields the protein CASRDSAAGGQFF.